This T cell receptor (beta chain) was sequenced in a study of blood T cell repertoires in COVID-19. Turning to the study itself: Spain, Italy and the United States supplied samples that represented acute and convalescent COVID-19. T cells, B-cell-depleted T cells, or PBMCs provided the cDNA or gDNA that served as material.

Study processing details: Estimates of nucleated cell counts were drawn from the amplification of reference gene primers. Here immunoSEQ multiplex PCR was the method, and the copy in TCRdb shows in-frame clones only, minus some. V and J calls and clone size are given by that table; D and trimming were obtained from the DNA. The table includes roughly 200,000 clones, 87% detected once. V lost 0 bases, J lost 8 bases, and 10 bases lay in between. In germline, CDR1 is SEHNR, CDR2 FQNEAQ (reference sequence). CDR3 length: 13 residues. The receptor comes from a man in his sixties who had recovered from COVID-19. This chain joins TRBV7-9 and TRBJ1-2; D is uncertain. Input material: peripheral blood. This CDR3 reads CASSLARSGGYTF. CDR3 bases: TGTGCCAGCAGCTTAGCACGGAGTGGGGGCTACACCTTC.